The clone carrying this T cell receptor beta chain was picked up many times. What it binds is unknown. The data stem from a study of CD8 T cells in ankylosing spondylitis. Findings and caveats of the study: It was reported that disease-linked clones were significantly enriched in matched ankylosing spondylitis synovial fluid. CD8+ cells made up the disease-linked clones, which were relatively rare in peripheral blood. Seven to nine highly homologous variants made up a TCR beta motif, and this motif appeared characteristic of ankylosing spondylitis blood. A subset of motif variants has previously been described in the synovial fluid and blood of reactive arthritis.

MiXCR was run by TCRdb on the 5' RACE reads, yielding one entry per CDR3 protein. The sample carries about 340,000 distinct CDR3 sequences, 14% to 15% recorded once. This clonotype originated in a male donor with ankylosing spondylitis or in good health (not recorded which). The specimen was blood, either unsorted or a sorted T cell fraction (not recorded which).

The CDR3 reads CASSQTGTENTGELFF. The DNA for the CDR3 is TGCGCCAGCAGCCAAACCGGGACAGAGAACACCGGGGAGCTGTTTTTT. The chain is built from TRBV5-1 and TRBJ2-2, with TRBD1 matching over 7 bases. The V and J ends lost 4 bases and 1 base, in that order; junction bases with no gene match: 7. The CDR3 length is 16 residues. Germline values: CDR1 SGHRS, CDR2 YFSETQ.